This T cell receptor beta chain was recovered during a study of T cell responses to AZD1222 COVID-19 vaccine. Produced via immunoSEQ multiplex PCR; TCRdb's table is partial and in-frame only. Seen here are 70,000 or so clones, 75% to 90% observed once, and the top ten hold more than 20%. The CDR3 is 11 residues long. Between the trimmed V and J ends, which lost 5 bases and 6 bases, there was a span of 9 bases. Germline V gene lookup returns CDR1 DFQATT and CDR2 SNEGSKA (reference sequence). The chain couples TRBV20-1 to TRBJ2-3, with unresolved D. The receptor comes from an adult who received the AZD1222 COVID-19 vaccine. Sequenced material: peripheral blood, taken 28 days after the second AZD1222 dose. CDR3 DNA sequence: TGCAGTGCTCGAATAGGGGATACGCAGTATTTT. Translated: CSARIGDTQYF.